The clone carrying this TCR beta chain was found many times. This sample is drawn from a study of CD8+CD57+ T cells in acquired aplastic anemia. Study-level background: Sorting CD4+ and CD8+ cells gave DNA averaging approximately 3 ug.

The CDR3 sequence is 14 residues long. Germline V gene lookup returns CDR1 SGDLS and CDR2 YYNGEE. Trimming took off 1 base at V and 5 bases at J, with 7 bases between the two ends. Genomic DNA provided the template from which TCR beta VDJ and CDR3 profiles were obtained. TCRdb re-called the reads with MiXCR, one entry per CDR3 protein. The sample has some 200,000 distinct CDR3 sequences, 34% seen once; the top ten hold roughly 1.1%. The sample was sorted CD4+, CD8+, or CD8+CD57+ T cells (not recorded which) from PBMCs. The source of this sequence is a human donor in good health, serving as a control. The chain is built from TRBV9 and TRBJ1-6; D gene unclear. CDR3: CASSVLVDNSPLHF. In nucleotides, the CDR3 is TGTGCCAGCAGCGTATTGGTGGATAATTCACCCCTCCACTTT. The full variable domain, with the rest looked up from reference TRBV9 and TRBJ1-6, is DSGVTQTPKHLITATGQRVTLRCSPRSGDLSVYWYQQSLDQGLQFLIQYYNGEERAKGNILERFSAQQFPDLHSELNLSSLELGDSALYFCASSVLVDNSPLHFGNGTRLTVT.